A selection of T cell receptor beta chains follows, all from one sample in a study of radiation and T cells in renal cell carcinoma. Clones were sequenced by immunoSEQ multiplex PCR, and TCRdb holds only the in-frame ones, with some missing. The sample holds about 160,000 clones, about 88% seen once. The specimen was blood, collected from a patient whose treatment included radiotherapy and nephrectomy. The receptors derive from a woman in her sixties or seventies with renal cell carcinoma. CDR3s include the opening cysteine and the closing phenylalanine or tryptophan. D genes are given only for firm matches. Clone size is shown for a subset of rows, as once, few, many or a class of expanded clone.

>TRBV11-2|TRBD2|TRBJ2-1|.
CASSLRLAGAGNEQFF
TGTGCCAGCAGCTTACGCCTAGCGGGGGCGGGGAATGAGCAGTTCTTC
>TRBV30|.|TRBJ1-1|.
CAFRGRTEAFF
TGTGCCTTCAGGGGCCGCACTGAAGCTTTCTTT
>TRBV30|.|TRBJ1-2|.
CAWSVQGLSYTF
TGTGCCTGGAGTGTACAGGGTTTGAGCTACACCTTC
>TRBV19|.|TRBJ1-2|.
CASRDRPATNYGYTF
TGTGCCAGTAGGGATCGACCTGCAACTAACTATGGCTACACCTTC
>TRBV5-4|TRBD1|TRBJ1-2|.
CASSLTDRTYGYTF
TGTGCCAGCAGCCTAACGGACAGGACCTATGGCTACACCTTC
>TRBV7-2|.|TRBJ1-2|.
CASSVSGTSLLGYTF
TGTGCCAGCAGCGTATCCGGGACCTCCTTATTAGGCTACACCTTC
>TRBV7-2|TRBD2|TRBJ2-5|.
CASSLNAGTSGSKYF
TGTGCCAGCAGCTTAAATGCCGGGACTAGCGGGTCTAAGTACTTC
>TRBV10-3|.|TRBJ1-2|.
CAIGGDPYGYTF
TGTGCCATCGGGGGGGATCCCTATGGCTACACCTTC
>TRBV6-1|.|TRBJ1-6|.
CASSEFVDSPLHF
TGTGCCAGCAGTGAATTCGTCGATTCACCCCTCCACTTT
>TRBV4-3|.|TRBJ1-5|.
CASSQDPTAYSNQPQHF
TGCGCCAGCAGCCAAGACCCCACAGCCTATAGCAATCAGCCCCAGCATTTT
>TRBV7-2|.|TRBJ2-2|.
CASSPSRWTGELFF
TGTGCCAGCAGTCCTAGTCGGTGGACCGGGGAGCTGTTTTTT
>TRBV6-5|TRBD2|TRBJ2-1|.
CASASRGFYNEQFF
TGTGCCTCAGCCTCGCGGGGGTTCTACAATGAGCAGTTCTTC
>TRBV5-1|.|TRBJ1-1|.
CASSPDRIGTEAFF
TGCGCCAGCAGCCCGGACCGGATAGGTACTGAAGCTTTCTTT
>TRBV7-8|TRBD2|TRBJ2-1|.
CASSPLTGTSGRSYNEQFF
TGTGCCAGCAGCCCCCTAACCGGGACTAGCGGTCGCTCCTACAATGAGCAGTTCTTC
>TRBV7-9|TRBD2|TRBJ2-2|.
CASTSGGGGPSGELFF
TGTGCCAGCACCTCGGGGGGGGGAGGTCCCTCCGGGGAGCTGTTTTTT
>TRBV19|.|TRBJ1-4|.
CASSSGDEKLFF
TGTGCCAGTAGTAGTGGGGATGAAAAACTGTTTTTT
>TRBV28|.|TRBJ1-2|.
CASTDSGPRGYGYTF
TGTGCCAGCACCGACTCAGGACCCCGGGGGTATGGCTACACCTTC
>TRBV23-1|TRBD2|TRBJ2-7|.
CASSQSGTSGIYEQYF
TGCGCCAGCAGTCAATCGGGCACTAGCGGTATCTACGAGCAGTACTTC
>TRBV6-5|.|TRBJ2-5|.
CASSKGKTQETQYF
TGTGCCAGCAGTAAGGGAAAGACCCAAGAGACCCAGTACTTC
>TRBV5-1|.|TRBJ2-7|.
CASSLQGSSYEQYF
TGCGCCAGCAGCTTGCAGGGTAGTTCCTACGAGCAGTACTTC
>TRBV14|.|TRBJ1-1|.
CASSPTARGTEAFF
TGTGCCAGCAGCCCCACCGCCCGGGGGACTGAAGCTTTCTTT
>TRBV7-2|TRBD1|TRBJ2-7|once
CASSYGTGGPYEQYF
TGTGCCAGCAGCTACGGGACAGGAGGTCCCTACGAGCAGTACTTC
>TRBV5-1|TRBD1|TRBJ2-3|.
CASSTGQGKTDTQYF
TGCGCCAGCAGCACGGGACAGGGCAAGACAGATACGCAGTATTTT
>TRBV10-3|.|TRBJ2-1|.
CAISAGASYNEQFF
TGTGCCATCAGTGCGGGGGCCTCCTACAATGAGCAGTTCTTC
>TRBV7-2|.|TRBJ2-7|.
CASSSNLGGEQYF
TGTGCCAGCAGCTCAAACCTGGGGGGCGAGCAGTACTTC
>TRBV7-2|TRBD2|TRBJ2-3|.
CASSSRLAGAADTQYF
TGTGCCAGCAGTTCCCGACTAGCGGGGGCTGCAGATACGCAGTATTTT
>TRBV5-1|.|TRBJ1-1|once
CASSFNRDTEAFF
TGCGCCAGCAGCTTTAACAGGGACACTGAAGCTTTCTTT
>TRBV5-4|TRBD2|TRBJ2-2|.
CASSPNSGGGNTGELFF
TGTGCCAGCAGCCCCAATAGCGGGGGGGGAAACACCGGGGAGCTGTTTTTT
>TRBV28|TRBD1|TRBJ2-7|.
CASSLYLQGADEQYF
TGTGCCAGCAGTTTGTACCTACAGGGGGCAGACGAGCAGTACTTC
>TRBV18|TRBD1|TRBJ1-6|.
CASFHRQGVYYNSPLHF
TGTGCCAGTTTCCATAGACAGGGGGTTTACTATAATTCACCCCTCCACTTT
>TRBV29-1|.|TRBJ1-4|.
CSAKKGEKLFF
TGCAGCGCGAAAAAGGGAGAAAAACTGTTTTTT
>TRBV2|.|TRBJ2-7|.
CASRRDTNPYEQYF
TGTGCCAGTCGCCGGGACACCAATCCTTACGAGCAGTACTTC
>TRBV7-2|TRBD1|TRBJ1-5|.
CASSQAQGSGQPQHF
TGTGCCAGCAGCCAAGCACAGGGGTCCGGTCAGCCCCAGCATTTT
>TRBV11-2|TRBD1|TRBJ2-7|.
CASSSDRGNYEQYF
TGTGCCAGCAGCTCAGACAGGGGAAACTACGAGCAGTACTTC
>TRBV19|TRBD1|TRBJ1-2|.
CASRIGQGDYGYTF
TGTGCCAGTAGGATCGGACAGGGGGACTATGGCTACACCTTC
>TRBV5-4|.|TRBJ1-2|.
CASSPHSYGYTF
TGTGCCAGCAGCCCCCATTCGTATGGCTACACCTTC
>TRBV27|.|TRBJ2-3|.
CASRLTDTQYF
TGTGCCAGCAGACTAACAGATACGCAGTATTTT
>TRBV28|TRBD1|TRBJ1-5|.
CASSYGQGSQPQHF
TGTGCCAGCAGTTATGGACAGGGAAGCCAGCCCCAGCATTTT
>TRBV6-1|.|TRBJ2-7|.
CASSERGNRYEQYF
TGTGCCAGCAGTGAAAGGGGTAATCGGTACGAGCAGTACTTC
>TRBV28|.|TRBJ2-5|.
CASSLRGQKETQYF
TGTGCCAGCAGCCTCCGGGGGCAGAAAGAGACCCAGTACTTC
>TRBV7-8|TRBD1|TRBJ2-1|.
CASSLGGQNNEQFF
TGTGCCAGCAGCTTAGGGGGACAGAACAATGAGCAGTTCTTC
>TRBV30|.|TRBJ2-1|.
CAWSVWGNRYNEQFF
TGTGCCTGGAGTGTTTGGGGTAATCGGTACAATGAGCAGTTCTTC
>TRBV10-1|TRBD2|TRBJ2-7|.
CASSDLGLGAGAYEQYF
TGCGCCAGCAGTGATTTAGGGCTAGGGGCGGGGGCCTACGAGCAGTACTTC
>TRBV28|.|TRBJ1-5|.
CASSLRGGVDQPQHF
TGTGCCAGCAGTTTAAGAGGAGGGGTCGACCAGCCCCAGCATTTT
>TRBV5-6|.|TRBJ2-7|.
CASSFSSPYEQYF
TGTGCCAGCAGCTTCAGTTCCCCCTACGAGCAGTACTTC
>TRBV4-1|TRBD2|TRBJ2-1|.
CASSQASSGGVNEQFF
TGCGCCAGCAGCCAAGCGTCTAGCGGGGGGGTCAATGAGCAGTTCTTC
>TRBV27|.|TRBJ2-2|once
CASSLRAGELFF
TGTGCCAGCAGTTTAAGAGCCGGGGAGCTGTTTTTT
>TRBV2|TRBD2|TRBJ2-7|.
CASSFGTSGGIGQYF
TGTGCCAGCAGTTTTGGGACTAGCGGGGGTATCGGGCAGTACTTC
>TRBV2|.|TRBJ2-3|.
CASSRLTSITSTDTQYF
TGTGCCAGCAGTCGGTTGACTAGTATAACTAGCACAGATACGCAGTATTTT
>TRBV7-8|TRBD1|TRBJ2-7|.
CASSFAGQGPYEQYF
TGTGCCAGCAGCTTCGCCGGACAGGGGCCCTACGAGCAGTACTTC
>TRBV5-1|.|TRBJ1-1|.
CASSPPGQATEAFF
TGCGCCAGCAGCCCGCCAGGGCAGGCCACTGAAGCTTTCTTT
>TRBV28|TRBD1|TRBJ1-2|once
CASSSGTGIIYGYTF
TGTGCCAGCAGTTCCGGGACAGGGATTATCTATGGCTACACCTTC
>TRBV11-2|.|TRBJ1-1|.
CASSLGLVFAEAFF
TGTGCCAGCAGCTTAGGGTTAGTATTCGCTGAAGCTTTCTTT